This T cell receptor (beta chain) came from a study of cytotoxic CD8 clonotypes in ibrutinib-treated CLL (dated by TCRdb to about 2021). In terms of the full investigation: The cohort had eleven to twelve relapsed/refractory and 15 treatment-naive patients; 17 were IGHV unmutated. Responses were partial in some 24 patients and complete in 2; after median around 66 months follow-up, around 15 stayed in remission and about twelve progressed. Response samples were taken after a median of approximately 13 months on treatment, ranging from roughly 6 to 36 months. An average of approximately 260,000 productive templates and around 100,000 productive rearrangements was obtained per sample. Longitudinal samples were obtainable from about 30% of the roughly 90 participants in the trial. Cryopreserved peripheral blood mononuclear cells were obtained prior to treatment, at the time of response, and at either disease progression or sustained remission. All remission and progressive disease samples were collected while patients were still receiving ibrutinib.

What this sample's time point label stands for: roughly 25 months on ibrutinib. For TCR beta library preparation, approximately 2 micrograms of genomic DNA were extracted from the cryopreserved PBMCs. Longitudinal blood samples from CLL patients receiving ibrutinib monotherapy were subjected to high-throughput TCR beta sequencing. The patients were enrolled in a single-center, open-label phase 2 trial of ibrutinib monotherapy. This clone was seen only a few times. Its antigen remains unidentified. Per-nucleotide qualities are absent, and no much larger clonotype sits a single base away. Study-wide conclusions, independent of this receptor: Clonality increased at ibrutinib response, stayed stable in sustained remission, and fell back toward baseline at progression. Lymph node repertoires were not examined, and the timing of sampling was not matched between patients in sustained remission and those whose disease progressed. Baseline clonality was found to be higher than that of age-matched healthy donors and was strongly correlated with circulating CD8+ T-cell counts. Public clonotypes were rare and either shrank or stayed stable during treatment, and the rise in clonality at ibrutinib response reflected expansion of private clonotypes.

On a MiSeq, deep resolution sequencing aimed for a depth between 1 in 1 million and 1 in 200,000 T cells, with each clonotype covered roughly 10x on average. TCR beta libraries were generated with the immunoSEQ hsTCRB Kit. Per the original workflow: ImmunoSEQ Data Assistant and ImmunoSEQ Analyzer were used for data analysis, and V, D and J genes were assigned according to IMGT definitions. Clonality, which ranges from 0 to 1, was calculated by subtracting the normalized Shannon entropy of productive rearrangement frequencies from one. Only overrepresented clonotypes making up at least 0.05% of each patient's repertoire were included in the public clonotype analysis. About a dozen repertoires from age-matched healthy donors, obtained from immuneACCESS, served as clonality controls. Imported from immuneACCESS, the table was reduced by TCRdb to in-frame sequences with V and J called. These copies leave out some clones; in studies compared against another copy, an unresolved V gene accounts for under half, and the cause of the remainder is not known. The V and J calls and clone size come from that table; D and trimming were worked out from the DNA. Within this sample are over 95,000 clones, with roughly 57% of them counted one time only. The ten top clones hold more than 35% of the sample.

The starting material was PBMCs, obtained after 24 months of ibrutinib treatment. The sequence derives from a human donor with chronic lymphocytic leukemia.

The bases read TGTGCCAGCAGTTACGGACAGAATCAGCCCCAGCATTTT. Its protein reads: CASSYGQNQPQHF. The chain couples TRBV2 to TRBJ1-5, and TRBD1 may be the D gene, going by 6 matching bases. The junction shows trimming of 5 bases on V and 4 bases on J, plus 9 bases between the germline ends. The CDR3 sequence holds 13 residues, the cysteine and phenylalanine included. Only CDR3 DNA is held: 39 bases, read in frame from base 1. The germline V gene yields SNHLY for CDR1 and FYNNEI for CDR2.